Listed below are T cell receptor beta chains from one sample, sequenced in a study of prognosis after radiotherapy for stage I lung cancer. MiXCR, applied by TCRdb to the multiplex PCR reads, yields one record per CDR3 protein. The sample has about 16,000 distinct CDR3 sequences, under 50% seen once; the top ten hold about two fifths. The material sequenced was PBMCs, taken before or after stereotactic body radiation therapy (not recorded which). These receptors all come from a donor aged 50 or older with non-small cell lung cancer. The CDR3 runs from the conserved cysteine through the conserved F or W. D genes are given only for firm matches. Some rows have no size entry. The others give once, few or many, or a class for an expanded clone.

>many|TRBV19|TRBJ1-6|NA
TGTGCCAGTAGTGTGCCTTGGGCGTTTGCCTATAATTCACCCCTCCACTTT
CASSVPWAFAYNSPLHF
>many|TRBV2|TRBJ2-3|NA
TGTGCCAGCAGCCCTGAAGCCCGGACAGATACGCAGTATTTT
CASSPEARTDTQYF
>NA|TRBV19|TRBJ1-2|NA
TGTGCCAGTAGCCTAGGCACAAGGCGACCGGGTTATGGCTACACCTTC
CASSLGTRRPGYGYTF
>NA|TRBV6-1|TRBJ1-5|NA
TGTGCCAGCAGCAGGGAAGGGGGTCAGCCCCGGCATTTT
CASSREGGQPRHF
>NA|TRBV6-5|TRBJ1-3|NA
TGTGCCAGCAGTTACTGGAGGGCAAGAGGAAACACCATATATTTT
CASSYWRARGNTIYF
>few|TRBV30|TRBJ2-7|NA
TGTGCCGCTAAACGGGACTCAACCTACGAGCAGTACTTC
CAAKRDSTYEQYF
>NA|TRBV7-3|TRBJ1-3|TRBD1
TGTGCCAGCAGCACGGACAGGATTTCTGGAAACACCATATATTTT
CASSTDRISGNTIYF
>NA|TRBV28|TRBJ2-1|NA
TGTGCCAGCAGTTTAGGAGGAGAGGGGGAGGTCTACAATGAGCAGTTCTTC
CASSLGGEGEVYNEQFF
>many|TRBV28|TRBJ1-2|TRBD1
TGTGCCAGCAGCCTATCGGACAGGGCTGTCTATGGCTACACCTTC
CASSLSDRAVYGYTF
>NA|TRBV5-1|TRBJ2-2|TRBD1
TGCGCCAGCAGGGACAGGGTCGACACCGGGGAGCTGTTTTTT
CASRDRVDTGELFF
>many|TRBV29-1|TRBJ1-3|NA
TGCAGCGTTGTGACAGAACGCTCTGGAAACACCATATATTTT
CSVVTERSGNTIYF
>few|TRBV12-3/TRBV12-4|TRBJ1-2|TRBD1
TGTGCCAGCAGCACCGGGACAGCCTACACCTTC
CASSTGTAYTF
>many|TRBV2|TRBJ2-1|NA
TGTGCCAGCAGAGGGGAAGGCTACAATGAGCAGTTCTTC
CASRGEGYNEQFF
>many|TRBV19|TRBJ2-4|TRBD1
TGTGCCAGTAGTCCGACAGGGACCTTAGGCGGGTACTTC
CASSPTGTLGGYF
>few|TRBV14|TRBJ1-4|NA
TGTGCCAGCAGCCAAGATTGGGGAGCTAATGAAAAACTGTTTTTT
CASSQDWGANEKLFF
>few|TRBV3-1|TRBJ2-7|NA
TGTGCCAGCAGCCAACCCGGGACCGGCAACGAGCAGTACTTC
CASSQPGTGNEQYF
>many|TRBV5-8|TRBJ1-5|NA
TGTGCCAGCAGCCGGGTCGTTGTGATGGGCAATCAGCCCCAGCATTTT
CASSRVVVMGNQPQHF
>few|TRBV30|TRBJ1-1|NA
TGTGCCTGGAGTGCGACCTATGAAGCTTTCTTT
CAWSATYEAFF
>once|TRBV12-3/TRBV12-4|TRBJ1-2|NA
TGTGCCAGCAGCCGCGAACTTGGCGCTGGCTACACCTTC
CASSRELGAGYTF
>many|TRBV10-2|TRBJ2-7|TRBD1
TGCGCCAGCAGTCCACGGGACAGGAGCTCCTACGAGCAGTACTTC
CASSPRDRSSYEQYF
>NA|TRBV12-3/TRBV12-4|TRBJ2-2|TRBD1
TGTGCCAGCAGAGCCGGACAGGGGGCTAACACCGGGGAGCTGTTTTTT
CASRAGQGANTGELFF
>many|TRBV28|TRBJ1-1|NA
TGTGCCAGCAGTCCCCGCAGGGGACTCCGGAACACTGAAGCTTTCTTT
CASSPRRGLRNTEAFF
>NA|TRBV6-1|TRBJ1-5|TRBD1
TGTGCCAGCAGCCGACAGGGGGGGGGCAATCAGCCCCAGCATTTT
CASSRQGGGNQPQHF
>NA|TRBV5-4|TRBJ1-1|TRBD1
TGTGCCAGCAGCTCGGGACAGGTGAACACTGAAGCTTTCTTT
CASSSGQVNTEAFF
>NA|TRBV6-1|TRBJ2-1|TRBD2
TGTGCCAGCAGTCCCCGATTTAGCGGGGGGGCTGACAATGAGCAGTTCTTC
CASSPRFSGGADNEQFF
>many|TRBV11-2|TRBJ2-7|TRBD2
TGTGCCAGCAGCTTACTCGCGGGAGGGGAGTACGAGCAGTACTTC
CASSLLAGGEYEQYF
>many|TRBV6-1|TRBJ1-1|NA
TGTGCCAGCACCAAGGGAGGGACGAACACTGAAGCTTTCTTT
CASTKGGTNTEAFF
>medium-sized|TRBV19|TRBJ2-1|NA
TGTGCCAGTAGTCTAATCGGGGGTGAGCAGTTCTTC
CASSLIGGEQFF
>many|TRBV2|TRBJ1-1|NA
TGTGCCAGCAGTTTTCCAGGTGGGGGTTCGGGGAACACTGAAGCTTTCTTT
CASSFPGGGSGNTEAFF
>many|TRBV4-2|TRBJ1-5|NA
TGTGCCAGCAGCCAAGACCCGGGGGCGGGACAGCCCCAGCATTTT
CASSQDPGAGQPQHF
>many|TRBV7-3|TRBJ1-3|NA
TGTGCCAGCCGGGGGATCTCCGGCTCTGGAAACACCATATATTTT
CASRGISGSGNTIYF
>few|TRBV6-4|TRBJ2-3|NA
TGTGCCAGCAGTGCCCAGGGTACAGATACGCAGTATTTT
CASSAQGTDTQYF
>NA|TRBV30|TRBJ2-2|TRBD1
TGTGCCTGGAGGCGGACAGGGAACACCGGGGAGCTGTTTTTT
CAWRRTGNTGELFF
>few|TRBV24-1|TRBJ2-3|NA
TGTGCCACCAGTGTGGGGGATTTGGCGCAGTATTTT
CATSVGDLAQYF
>NA|TRBV6-9|TRBJ2-6|TRBD1
TGTGCCAGCAGTTCATTCAGGGGGCGCGCTGGGGCCAACGTCCTGACTTTC
CASSSFRGRAGANVLTF
>many|TRBV3-1|TRBJ1-6|NA
TGTGCCAGCAGCCCGGGGGGGGGGTCACCCCTCCACTTT
CASSPGGGSPLHF
>NA|TRBV28|TRBJ2-1|TRBD1
TGTGCCAGCAGTTTACCCTACAGGGGCAATGAGCAGTTCTTC
CASSLPYRGNEQFF